The source of this T cell receptor (beta chain) is a study of T cells in Graves' hyperthyroidism and ophthalmopathy. Study background: Staff took peripheral blood when the initial diagnosis was made, before any treatment began. Study-wide results and caveats: Blood samples included most of the expanded thyroid clonotypes exceeding 0.001.

Patients showing uncontrolled infection, other autoimmune disease, pregnancy or lactation were ineligible. Trimming left V 6 bases short and J 10 bases short, with 13 bases between. The germline CDR1 and CDR2 sequences are SNHLY and FYNNEI. This CDR3 region has 13 residues. RNA transcripts provided the source from which TCR beta CDR3 regions were amplified. The HTBI primer set drove a first-round RT-PCR of the TCR CDR3. One entry per CDR3 protein results from TCRdb running MiXCR on the multiplex PCR reads. This table has over 200,000 distinct CDR3 sequences, less than 15% appearing once. On this clonotype itself: Its antigen is not identified. A single base separates this from a much larger clone, so it may be a read error.

This receptor was identified in a woman in her 40s with Graves' hyperthyroidism that later progressed to Graves' ophthalmopathy. Sequencing input: blood. The chain is built from TRBV2 and TRBJ1-6; weak D call: TRBD1 (5 bases). CDR3 in DNA: TGTGCCAGCAGCTACGGGGCAGGATCACCCCTCCACTTT. Encoded protein: CASSYGAGSPLHF.